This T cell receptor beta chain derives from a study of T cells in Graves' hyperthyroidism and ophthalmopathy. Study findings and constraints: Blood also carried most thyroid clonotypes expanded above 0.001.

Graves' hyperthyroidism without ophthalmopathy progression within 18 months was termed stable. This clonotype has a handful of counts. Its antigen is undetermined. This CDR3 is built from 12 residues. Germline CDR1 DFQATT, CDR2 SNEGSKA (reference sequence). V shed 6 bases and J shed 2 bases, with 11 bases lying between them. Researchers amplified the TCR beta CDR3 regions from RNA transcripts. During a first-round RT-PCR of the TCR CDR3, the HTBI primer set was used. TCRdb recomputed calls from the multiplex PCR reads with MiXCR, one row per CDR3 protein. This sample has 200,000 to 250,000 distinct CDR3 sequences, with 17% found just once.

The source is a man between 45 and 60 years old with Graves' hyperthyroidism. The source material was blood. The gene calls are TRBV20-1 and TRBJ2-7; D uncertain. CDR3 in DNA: TGCAGTGCCCCGGACGAAACCTACGAGCAGTACTTC. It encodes CSAPDETYEQYF.